Shown below are 30 T cell receptor beta chains from a single sample sequenced in a study of early T cells in non-severe SARS-CoV-2 infection. TCRdb independently ran MiXCR on the 5' RACE reads; one entry per CDR3 protein. This sample has fewer than 85,000 distinct CDR3 sequences, with over 8.5% found just once. The material sequenced was whole blood. These TCRs come from an adult who was a healthcare worker with PCR-confirmed SARS-CoV-2 infection or an uninfected control (not recorded which).

The chain links TRBV12-3 or TRBV12-4 to TRBJ2-7; D perhaps matches TRBD1 (6 bases). Trimming shortened V by 8 bases and J by 1 base, and 15 bases separated the two germline ends. CDR3 size: 14 residues. The CDR3 nucleotides are TGTGCCAGCGGCCCTTACAGGGTTTCCTACGAGCAGTACTTC. This sequence encodes CASGPYRVSYEQYF.

This clonotype was detected many times. V is TRBV28 and J is TRBJ2-7, with D possibly TRBD1 on 5 matching bases. The CDR3 runs to 12 residues. The germline V and J ends were trimmed by 10 bases and 4 bases, with 14 bases remaining between them. Germline V gene lookup returns CDR1 MDHEN and CDR2 SYDVKM. DNA for the CDR3: TGTGCCACAACAAGACAGAAATACGAGCAGTACTTC. This codes for CATTRQKYEQYF.

This chain links TRBV19 with TRBJ2-5; 7 nucleotides match TRBD2. Trimming at V came to 6 bases and at J to 1 base, leaving 2 bases not matched to a gene. Germline V lookup: CDR1 LNHDA, CDR2 SQIVND (reference sequence). This CDR3 is built from 13 residues. The CDR3 region has the DNA TGTGCCAGTAGCGGGACTACCCAAGAGACCCAGTACTTC. It yields the protein CASSGTTQETQYF. The whole variable domain, filled in from reference TRBV19 and TRBJ2-5, reads DGGITQSPKYLFRKEGQNVTLSCEQNLNHDAMYWYRQDPGQGLRLIYYSQIVNDFQKGDIAEGYSVSREKKESFPLTVTSAQKNPTAFYLCASSGTTQETQYFGPGTRLLVL.

This clonotype was detected only a few times. The J gene is TRBJ2-3, the V gene TRBV7-7; D uncertain. With 5 bases removed from V and 1 base from J, the gap between germline ends came to 10 bases. The CDR3 is 14 residues long. From germline, CDR1 is SSHAT and CDR2 FNYEAQ (reference sequence). CDR3 bases: TGTGCCAGCAGCCCACGGCAGGGCACAGATACGCAGTATTTT. Amino acids: CASSPRQGTDTQYF. The variable domain in full, completed from reference TRBV7-7 and TRBJ2-3, reads GAGVSQSPRYKVTKRGQDVTLRCDPISSHATLYWYQQALGQGPEFLTYFNYEAQPDKSGLPSDRFSAERPEGSISTLTIQRTEQRDSAMYRCASSPRQGTDTQYFGPGTRLTVL.

This clonotype came up many times. The chain employs TRBV28 and TRBJ2-7, with a possible D match to TRBD1 (6 bases). In germline, CDR1 is MDHEN, CDR2 SYDVKM. The germline V and J ends were trimmed by 3 bases and 6 bases, with 12 bases remaining between them. The CDR3 totals 13 residues. CDR3 bases: TGTGCCAGCAGTTTGACAGGAAGGATCGAGCAGTACTTC. This sequence encodes CASSLTGRIEQYF.

Ten or more counts support this clonotype. DNA of the CDR3: TGTGCCAGCAGCGTAGGGCGGGTCACCGGGGAGCTGTTTTTT. Amino acid sequence: CASSVGRVTGELFF. This chain connects TRBV9 to TRBJ2-2; perhaps TRBD2 as D (5 bases). Per germline, CDR1 SGDLS and CDR2 YYNGEE. The germline V and J ends were trimmed by 0 bases and 4 bases, with 7 bases remaining between them. CDR3 length equals 14 residues.

This clonotype has at least ten counts. This chain joins TRBV6-2 or TRBV6-3 and TRBJ1-2; 7 bases map to TRBD1. CDR3 size: 13 residues. V lost 6 bases to trimming and J lost 7 bases; unmatched junction nucleotides: 8. The germline V gene encodes CDR1 MNHEY and CDR2 SVGEGT. The CDR3 DNA sequence: TGTGCCAGCAGCCAGCATGACAGGGCTGGCTACACCTTC. It translates to CASSQHDRAGYTF.

J is TRBJ2-1 and V is TRBV7-2; D is unresolved. This CDR3 has 12 amino acids. The germline V and J ends were trimmed by 1 base and 10 bases, with 8 bases remaining between them. Per the germline V gene, CDR1 is SGHTA and CDR2 is FQGNSA. The CDR3 here is CASSLETREQFF. The CDR3 bases are TGTGCCAGCAGCTTAGAGACGAGGGAGCAGTTCTTC.

This clonotype came up many times. This chain uses TRBV28 with TRBJ2-7, with 7 bases aligning to TRBD2. Germline V lookup: CDR1 MDHEN, CDR2 SYDVKM. The CDR3 totals 18 residues. The V segment lost 3 bases and the J segment 4 bases; nucleotides outside the gene matches: 18. DNA of the CDR3: TGTGCCAGCAGTTTTGCCCCCGGGGCTAGCGGTTCCCCTTACGAGCAGTACTTC. Encoded protein: CASSFAPGASGSPYEQYF.

The rearrangement links TRBV6-6 to TRBJ2-3; 12 bases match TRBD2. Germline CDR1 is MNHNY and CDR2 is SVGAGI (reference sequence). The junction had 0 bases not matched to a gene; V was cut back by 2 bases and J by 6 bases. The CDR3 consists of 14 residues. The CDR3 DNA sequence: TGTGCCAGCAGTTACGGACTAGCGGGGGATACGCAGTATTTT. Its protein is CASSYGLAGDTQYF.

This clonotype was observed many times. CDR3 coding DNA: TGCAGCGTTGAAGATCGGGGGACCCAGTACTTC. This encodes CSVEDRGTQYF. The chain uses TRBV29-1 and TRBJ2-5; a weak D match, TRBD2 (5 bases). From germline, CDR1 is SQVTM and CDR2 ANQGSEA. Trimming pared 0 bases from V and 7 bases from J, leaving 6 bases between. The CDR3 is 11 residues long.

The chain couples TRBV28 to TRBJ2-7; 8 bases align to TRBD2. The V gene end was trimmed by 10 bases and the J gene end by 3 bases; junction bases not matched to a gene: 2. Looked up from germline, CDR1 is MDHEN and CDR2 is SYDVKM. This CDR3 is 11 amino acids long. The DNA for the CDR3 is TGTGCCACCGGGGGGGTCTACGAGCAGTACTTC. Its translation: CATGGVYEQYF.

This clonotype turned up a few times. The genes are TRBV30 and TRBJ1-2, with unresolved D. V shed 3 bases and J shed 1 base, with 15 bases lying between them. The CDR3 runs to 15 residues. CDR1 and CDR2 (germline): GTSNPN, SVGIG (reference sequence). CDR3: CAWSARLGFNYGYTF. CDR3 bases: TGTGCCTGGAGCGCAAGACTAGGCTTTAACTATGGCTACACCTTC.

This chain's CDR3 is CAISETQTGWGTEAFF. For the CDR3, the DNA is TGTGCCATCAGTGAGACACAGACAGGGTGGGGCACTGAAGCTTTCTTT. V and J are TRBV10-3 and TRBJ1-1; 7 bases are shared with TRBD1. The CDR3 spans 16 residues. Losses at the gene ends were 2 bases for V and 4 bases for J; bases not matched to a gene: 10. Germline CDR1 reads ENHRY; CDR2 reads SYGVKD.

This clonotype was observed at least ten times. J is TRBJ2-7 and V is TRBV10-3; weak D call: TRBD1 (5 bases). Germline V lookup: CDR1 ENHRY, CDR2 SYGVKD. V lost 6 bases, J lost 1 base, and 7 bases lay in between. The CDR3 length is 12 residues. CDR3 bases: TGTGCCATCAGCAGGGAATCCTACGAGCAGTACTTC. Residues: CAISRESYEQYF.

This clonotype was detected many times. This chain uses TRBV4-1 with TRBJ2-4; no firm D call. The V and J ends lost 1 base and 3 bases respectively, with 13 bases between them. Germline CDR1 MGHRA, CDR2 YSYEKL. This CDR3 comprises 16 residues. The CDR3 DNA reads TGCGCCAGCAGCCAAGCCCCCATATACGGCAAAAACATTCAGTACTTC. Its protein is CASSQAPIYGKNIQYF.

The chain couples TRBV5-1 to TRBJ1-2; 7 positions agree with TRBD1. After removal of 4 bases from V and 8 bases from J, the junction contained 8 bases not matched to a gene. This CDR3 region has 13 residues. CDR1 and CDR2 from the germline V gene are SGHRS and YFSETQ. CDR3 loop: CASSVGQRSGYTF. As DNA, the CDR3 is TGCGCCAGCAGCGTGGGACAGCGAAGCGGCTACACCTTC. The entire variable domain, with the rest obtained from reference TRBV5-1 and TRBJ1-2, is as follows: KAGVTQTPRYLIKTRGQQVTLSCSPISGHRSVSWYQQTPGQGLQFLFEYFSETQRNKGNFPGRFSGRQFSNSRSEMNVSTLELGDSALYLCASSVGQRSGYTFGSGTRLTVV.

This clonotype was seen only a few times. The chain recombines TRBV4-1 with TRBJ2-7, with D perhaps TRBD1 or TRBD2 (5 bases each). Germline V gene lookup returns CDR1 MGHRA and CDR2 YSYEKL. The CDR3 totals 17 residues. V was shortened by 0 bases and J by 0 bases, with 15 bases between the two germline ends. CDR3 sequence reads: CASSQEPGAPSSYEQYF. CDR3 bases: TGCGCCAGCAGCCAAGAACCCGGGGCTCCAAGCTCCTACGAGCAGTACTTC.

This clonotype was seen at least ten times. The chain links TRBV18 to TRBJ2-5; D perhaps matches TRBD2 (5 bases). The V and J ends lost 3 bases and 9 bases respectively, with 8 bases between them. The CDR3 contains 11 residues. Germline lookup yields CDR1 KGHSH and CDR2 LQKENI. As DNA, the CDR3 is TGTGCCAGCTCACCTGGACTCGCCCAGTACTTC. Translated, it gives CASSPGLAQYF.

The sample holds many counts of this clonotype. V gene TRBV11-2 combines with J gene TRBJ1-1, with D unresolved. CDR1 is SGHAT, CDR2 FQNNGV, per germline. The CDR3 is 14 amino acids. The ends were cut back, 4 bases at V and 8 bases at J, with 17 bases in the middle. The CDR3 sequence is CASSYQAIDGEAFF. CDR3 coding DNA: TGTGCCAGCAGCTATCAGGCAATAGACGGAGAAGCTTTCTTT.

Ten or more counts support this clonotype. The V and J genes are TRBV5-5 and TRBJ2-5; 7 bases line up with TRBD2. The V gene's germline CDR1 is SGHKS and CDR2 YYEKEE (reference sequence). There are 15 residues in the CDR3. Germline trimming cut 4 bases from V and 2 bases from J; bases unmatched to any gene: 8. The CDR3 DNA sequence: TGTGCCAGCAGCCCATCCAGCGGGATACAAGAGACCCAGTACTTC. Its translation is CASSPSSGIQETQYF.

The CDR3 region is CAIHVRAFWEKLFF. Here the CDR3 DNA reads TGTGCCATTCACGTACGAGCCTTCTGGGAAAAACTGTTTTTT. The chain couples TRBV27 to TRBJ1-4; no clear D gene. This CDR3 spans 14 amino acids. Germline V gives CDR1 MNHEY, CDR2 SMNVEV (reference sequence). The V end lost 10 bases, the J end lost 8 bases, and 20 bases lay between the germline ends.

This clonotype showed up many times. V is TRBV2 and J is TRBJ1-1; D is unclear. The CDR3 totals 13 residues. From germline, CDR1 is SNHLY and CDR2 FYNNEI. Trimming shortened V by 3 bases and J by 1 base, and 6 bases separated the two germline ends. The CDR3 DNA sequence: TGTGCCAGCAGTGACGGACCGAACACTGAAGCTTTCTTT. This codes for CASSDGPNTEAFF. Supplemented by reference TRBV2 and TRBJ1-1, the full variable domain reads EPEVTQTPSHQVTQMGQEVILRCVPISNHLYFYWYRQILGQKVEFLVSFYNNEISEKSEIFDDQFSVERPDGSNFTLKIRSTKLEDSAMYFCASSDGPNTEAFFGQGTRLTVV.

This clonotype was observed once. This chain joins TRBV5-6 and TRBJ2-2; maybe TRBD2 (6 bases). Trimming pared 2 bases from V and 7 bases from J, leaving 15 bases between. The CDR3 runs to 15 residues. The germline V gene has CDR1 SGHDT and CDR2 YYEEEE. CDR3 protein: CASSFPGEAIGELFF. In nucleotides, the CDR3 is TGTGCCAGCAGCTTCCCGGGAGAGGCTATCGGGGAGCTGTTTTTT.

About this clonotype: This sequence may be a read error, since a much larger clone differs from it by one base. Here the CDR3 reads CASSLDRAPNEQIF. The CDR3 DNA follows: TGTGCCAGCAGCTTAGACAGGGCCCCAAATGAGCAGATCTTC. The rearrangement uses TRBV7-2 and TRBJ2-1; TRBD1 is a possible D gene (6 bases). The CDR3 sequence is 14 residues long. CDR1 is SGHTA, CDR2 FQGNSA, per germline.

The rearrangement links TRBV7-9 to TRBJ1-2, with 8 bases lining up with TRBD1. The CDR3 is 13 residues long. V gave up 5 bases and J gave up 4 bases; unmatched junction bases: 3. Germline CDR1 SEHNR, CDR2 FQNEAQ (reference sequence). The CDR3 spells CASSPTGAYGYTF. The CDR3 DNA follows: TGTGCCAGCAGCCCGACAGGGGCCTATGGCTACACCTTC.

This clonotype occurred many times. The chain is built from TRBV11-2 and TRBJ1-6; tentative D call: TRBD1 (5 bases). The germline V and J ends were trimmed by 2 bases and 7 bases, with 12 bases remaining between them. CDR3 length: 15 residues. Germline CDR1 is SGHAT and CDR2 is FQNNGV. CDR3 sequence reads: CASSLSPGINSPLHF. The CDR3 DNA sequence: TGTGCCAGCAGCTTATCTCCAGGGATAAATTCACCCCTCCACTTT.

This clonotype was counted many times. The chain couples TRBV12-3 or TRBV12-4 to TRBJ2-2; D not certain. V was pared by 7 bases and J by 1 base, with 7 bases between. The CDR3 runs to 13 residues. The CDR3 DNA sequence: TGTGCCAGCAAGGAATTGAACACCGGGGAGCTGTTTTTT. Its translation: CASKELNTGELFF.

This clonotype has a count of ten or more. The V gene is TRBV6-6, the J gene TRBJ2-5, with TRBD2 matching over 15 bases. This CDR3 region has 16 residues. V shed 6 bases and J 5 bases; nucleotides not matched to a gene: 7. Germline values: CDR1 MNHNY, CDR2 SVGAGI (reference sequence). The CDR3 is CASRGTSGRMVETQYF. Written as DNA, the CDR3 is TGTGCCAGCAGGGGGACTAGCGGGAGGATGGTGGAGACCCAGTACTTC.

Ten or more counts support this clonotype. The chain has TRBV5-4 and TRBJ1-1, with 9 positions matching TRBD1. The CDR3 length is 13 residues. V lost 2 bases, J lost 7 bases, and 3 bases stayed unmatched. The V gene's germline CDR1 is SGHNT and CDR2 YYREEE (reference sequence). Written as DNA, the CDR3 is TGTGCCAGCAGCTTACAGGGGGCAAGTGAAGCTTTCTTT. This translates into CASSLQGASEAFF.